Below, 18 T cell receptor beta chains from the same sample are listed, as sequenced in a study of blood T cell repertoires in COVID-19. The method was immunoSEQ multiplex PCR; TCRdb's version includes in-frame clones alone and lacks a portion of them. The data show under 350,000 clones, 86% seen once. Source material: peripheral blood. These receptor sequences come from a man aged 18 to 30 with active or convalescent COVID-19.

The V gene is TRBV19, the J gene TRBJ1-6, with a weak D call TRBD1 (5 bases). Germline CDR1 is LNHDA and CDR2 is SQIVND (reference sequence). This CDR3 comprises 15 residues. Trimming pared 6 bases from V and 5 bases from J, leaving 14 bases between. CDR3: CASRRLTADNSPLHF. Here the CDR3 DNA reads TGTGCCAGTAGGCGACTGACAGCAGATAATTCACCCCTCCACTTT.

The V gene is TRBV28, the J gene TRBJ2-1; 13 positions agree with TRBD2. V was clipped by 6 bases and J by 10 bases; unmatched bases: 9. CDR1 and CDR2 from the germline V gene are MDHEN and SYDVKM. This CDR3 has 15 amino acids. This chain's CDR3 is CASSLTSGGAGEQFF. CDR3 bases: TGTGCCAGCAGCCTTACTAGCGGGGGGGCAGGGGAGCAGTTCTTC.

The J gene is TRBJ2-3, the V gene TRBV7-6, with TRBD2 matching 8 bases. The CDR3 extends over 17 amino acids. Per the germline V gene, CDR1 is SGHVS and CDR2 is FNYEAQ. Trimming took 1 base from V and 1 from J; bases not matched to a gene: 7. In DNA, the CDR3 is TGTGCCAGCAGCTTAGTAGCTAGCGGGTTGGGCACAGATACGCAGTATTTT. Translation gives CASSLVASGLGTDTQYF.

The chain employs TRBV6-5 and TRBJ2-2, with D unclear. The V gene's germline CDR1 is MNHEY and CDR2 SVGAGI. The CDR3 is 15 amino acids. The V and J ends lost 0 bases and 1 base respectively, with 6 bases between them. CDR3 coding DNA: TGTGCCAGCAGTTACTCGGCAGGGAACACCGGGGAGCTGTTTTTT. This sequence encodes CASSYSAGNTGELFF.

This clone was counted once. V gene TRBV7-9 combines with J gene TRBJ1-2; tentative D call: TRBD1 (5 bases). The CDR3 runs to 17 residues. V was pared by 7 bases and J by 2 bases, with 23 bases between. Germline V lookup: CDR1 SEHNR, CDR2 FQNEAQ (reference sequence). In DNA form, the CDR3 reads TGTGCCAGCACCTGGGGGGAGGTCAAACTAGGGAACTATGGCTACACCTTC. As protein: CASTWGEVKLGNYGYTF.

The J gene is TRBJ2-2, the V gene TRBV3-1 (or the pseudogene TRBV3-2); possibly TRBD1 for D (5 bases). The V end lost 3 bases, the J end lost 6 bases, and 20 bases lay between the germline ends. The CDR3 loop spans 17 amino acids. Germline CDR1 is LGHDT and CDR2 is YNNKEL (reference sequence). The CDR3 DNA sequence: TGTGCCAGCAGCCACAAAGTTCTAACCGACAGCGCCGGGGAGCTGTTTTTT. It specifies CASSHKVLTDSAGELFF.

Here the CDR3 DNA reads TGTGCCAGCAGTTTACCGGGGAGCCCTGAAGCTTTCTTT. Protein sequence: CASSLPGSPEAFF. The V call is TRBV27, the J call TRBJ1-1; D is unresolved. The germline V gene has CDR1 MNHEY and CDR2 SMNVEV (reference sequence). The CDR3 totals 13 residues. The V and J ends lost 2 bases and 6 bases respectively, with 10 bases between them.

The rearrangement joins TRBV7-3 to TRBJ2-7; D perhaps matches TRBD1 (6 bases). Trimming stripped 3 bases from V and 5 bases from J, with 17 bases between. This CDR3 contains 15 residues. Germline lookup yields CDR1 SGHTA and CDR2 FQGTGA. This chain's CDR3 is CASSLTTGGNHEQYF. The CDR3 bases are TGTGCCAGCAGCTTGACGACAGGTGGGAACCACGAGCAGTACTTC.

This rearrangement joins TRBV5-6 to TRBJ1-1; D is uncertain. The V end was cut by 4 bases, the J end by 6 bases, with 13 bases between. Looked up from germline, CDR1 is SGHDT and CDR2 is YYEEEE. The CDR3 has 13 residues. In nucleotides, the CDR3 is TGTGCCAGCAGCCCCACGGGTAGCTCTGAAGCTTTCTTT. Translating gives CASSPTGSSEAFF.

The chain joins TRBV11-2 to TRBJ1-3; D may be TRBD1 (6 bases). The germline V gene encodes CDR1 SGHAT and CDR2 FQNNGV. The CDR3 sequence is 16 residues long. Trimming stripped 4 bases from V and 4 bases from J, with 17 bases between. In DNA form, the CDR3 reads TGTGCCAGCAGCTCGATCAGGGGCGTTTTAGGAAACACCATATATTTT. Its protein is CASSSIRGVLGNTIYF.

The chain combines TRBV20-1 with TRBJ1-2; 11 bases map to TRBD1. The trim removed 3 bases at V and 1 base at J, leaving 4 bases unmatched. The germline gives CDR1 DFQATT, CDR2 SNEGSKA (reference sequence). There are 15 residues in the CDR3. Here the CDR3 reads CSASAGQGVNYGYTF. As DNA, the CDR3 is TGCAGTGCTAGTGCGGGACAGGGGGTTAACTATGGCTACACCTTC.

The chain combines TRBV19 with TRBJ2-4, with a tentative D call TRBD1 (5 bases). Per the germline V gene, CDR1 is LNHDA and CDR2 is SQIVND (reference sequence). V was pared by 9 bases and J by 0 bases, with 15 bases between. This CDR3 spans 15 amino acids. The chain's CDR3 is CARPRATKAKNIQYF. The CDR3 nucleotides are TGTGCCAGGCCCAGGGCTACCAAAGCCAAAAACATTCAGTACTTC.

In DNA form, the CDR3 reads TGTGCCAGCAGTTTACGGGCCGGGGAGCTGTTTTTT. Translating it yields CASSLRAGELFF. The chain employs TRBV27 and TRBJ2-2, with no clear D. This CDR3 has 12 amino acids. V was shortened by 2 bases and J by 6 bases, with 4 bases between the two germline ends. Germline V CDR1 and CDR2: MNHEY, SMNVEV (reference sequence).

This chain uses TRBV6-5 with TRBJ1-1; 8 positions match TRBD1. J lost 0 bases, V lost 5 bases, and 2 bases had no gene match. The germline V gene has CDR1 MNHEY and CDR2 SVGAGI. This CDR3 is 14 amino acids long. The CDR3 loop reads CASSPTGVNTEAFF. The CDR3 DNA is TGTGCCAGCAGTCCGACAGGGGTGAACACTGAAGCTTTCTTT.

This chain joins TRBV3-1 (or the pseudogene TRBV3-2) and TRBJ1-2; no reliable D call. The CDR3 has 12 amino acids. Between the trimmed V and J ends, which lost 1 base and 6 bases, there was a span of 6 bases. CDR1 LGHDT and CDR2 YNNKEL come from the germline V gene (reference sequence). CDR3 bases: TGTGCCAGCAGCCAAGCGAGAGATGGCTACACCTTC. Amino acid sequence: CASSQARDGYTF.

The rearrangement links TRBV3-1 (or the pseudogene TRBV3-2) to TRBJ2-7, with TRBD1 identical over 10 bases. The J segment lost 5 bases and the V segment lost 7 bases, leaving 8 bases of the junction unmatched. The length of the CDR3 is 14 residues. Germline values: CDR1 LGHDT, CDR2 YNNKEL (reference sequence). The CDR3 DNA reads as TGTGCCAGCACCCCGGACAGGGGGACGGACGAGCAGTACTTC. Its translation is CASTPDRGTDEQYF.

CDR3 protein: CASSERVELRGAEAFF. CDR3 bases: TGTGCCAGCAGCGAGAGAGTGGAACTCAGGGGGGCTGAAGCTTTCTTT. The gene calls are TRBV3-1 (or the pseudogene TRBV3-2) and TRBJ1-1, with 7 bases aligning to TRBD1. Germline-derived CDR1 and CDR2 are LGHDT and YNNKEL (reference sequence). This CDR3 is 16 amino acids long. J gave up 6 bases and V 5 bases, and 15 bases lay outside the gene matches.

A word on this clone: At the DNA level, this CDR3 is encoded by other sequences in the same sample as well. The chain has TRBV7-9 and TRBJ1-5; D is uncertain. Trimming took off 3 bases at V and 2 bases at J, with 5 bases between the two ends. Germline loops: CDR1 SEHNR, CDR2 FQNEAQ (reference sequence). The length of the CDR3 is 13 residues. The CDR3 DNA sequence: TGTGCCAGCAGCTTGCAGGGCAATCAGCCCCAGCATTTT. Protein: CASSLQGNQPQHF.